This T cell receptor (beta chain) was obtained from a study of shared clonotypes between healthy human individuals. Overall study results and limits: Some clonotypes were shared by all four sorted-subset donors, while others were not shared. The non-shared ones had lower generation probabilities than the shared ones.

It was CD45RO-negative cells, positively selected for CCR7, that made up naive CD8 cells, with terminally differentiated effector memory CD45RA+ cells excluded. As for this clone: Its antigen remains unknown. With a much larger clone just one base away, this may be a read error. The identical CDR3 is also encoded by other nucleotide sequences in the sample.

How the authors handled the data: ImmunoSEQ gave junction-only sequences without quality scores, so filtering differed. Method: immunoSEQ multiplex PCR; TCRdb's copy keeps in-frame clones and lacks some. The DNA gave D and trimming, while V, J and clone size come from that table. The sample carries roughly 1,800,000 clones, just under 95% recorded once. The CDR3 is made up of 15 amino acids. V shed 6 bases, J shed 2 bases, and the junction held 4 bases outside the gene matches. Germline V CDR1 and CDR2: MNHEY, SMNVEV (reference sequence). The clonotype originates from a man between 18 and 35 years old in good health. This chain uses TRBV27 with TRBJ2-7, with TRBD2 matching over 13 bases. The sample taken for sequencing was naive CD8+ T cells sorted from blood. For the CDR3, the DNA is TGTGCCAGCAGCCCCGGGACTAGCGGGGCCTACGAGCAGTACTTC. This sequence encodes CASSPGTSGAYEQYF.